This T cell receptor beta chain was obtained from a study of shared clonotypes between healthy human individuals. Overall study results and limits: Clonotypes shared by all four sorted-subset donors had higher generation probabilities than non-shared clonotypes.

Some clones are missing from TCRdb's copy, which holds only in-frame ones; the method was immunoSEQ multiplex PCR. The profile covers some 2.4 million clones, with 90% to 95% appearing a single time and more than 0.35% taken by the ten largest. Trimming took off 7 bases at V and 0 bases at J, with 17 bases between the two ends. The germline gives CDR1 SGHRS, CDR2 YFSETQ. The CDR3 has 16 amino acids. With regard to this clone: Its cognate antigen is unknown.

The origin of this receptor is a man aged 18-30 years in good health. Some clones in this sample may be carry-over from other donors' samples. The chain has TRBV5-1 and TRBJ2-1; possible D gene TRBD1, 5 bases. Sequenced sample: naive CD4+ T cells from PBMCs. The subset denotes: CD45RA+ positively selected. CDR3 sequence: CASGVTGAGSYNEQFF. The CDR3 nucleotides read TGCGCCAGCGGCGTAACAGGAGCCGGCTCCTACAATGAGCAGTTCTTC.